The TCR beta chain under discussion was sequenced for a study of blood T cell repertoires in COVID-19. Whole-study context: The United States, Italy and Spain supplied acute and convalescent COVID-19 samples. The analysed material was cDNA or gDNA that came from T cells, B-cell-depleted T cells, or PBMCs.

Original handling: Estimation of nucleated cell counts was performed using reference gene primer amplification. Only in-frame clones appear in the TCRdb table, and some are missing; sequencing was by immunoSEQ multiplex PCR. V and J calls and clone size are as listed in that table; D and trimming were resolved from the DNA. Of about 250,000 clones in the sample, about 83% were seen once. The CDR3 extends over 18 amino acids. CDR1 is SGHRS and CDR2 is YFSETQ in the germline V gene. The junction had 9 bases not matched to a gene; V was cut back by 0 bases and J by 1 base. Input material: peripheral blood. The chain uses TRBV5-1 and TRBJ2-3; 9 bases align to TRBD2. This TCR derives from a man aged 50 to 59 with acute or convalescent COVID-19. The CDR3 region is CASSLEYASGARTDTQYF. CDR3 nucleotide sequence: TGCGCCAGCAGCTTGGAATACGCTAGCGGGGCTCGCACAGATACGCAGTATTTT.